This T cell receptor beta chain was sequenced in a study of blood T cell repertoires in COVID-19. The CDR3 is 16 amino acids. Germline lookup yields CDR1 SSHAT and CDR2 FNYEAQ (reference sequence). This clone showed up just once. One end of the junction does not line up with germline, which may come from a read error. Clones were read by immunoSEQ multiplex PCR, and TCRdb kept only the in-frame ones, dropping some. This repertoire shows around 120,000 clones, 90% found once; its top ten account for roughly 4%. The rearrangement joins TRBV7-7 to TRBJ2-5, with TRBD1 matching 7 bases. This receptor was identified in a woman aged 60-70 years with COVID-19, enrolled during active disease. Material: peripheral blood. The CDR3 loop is CASSPVMSGGQETQYF. DNA for the CDR3: TGTGCTAGCAGCCCCGTAATGTCAGGGGGCCAAGAGACCCAGTACTTC.